This T cell receptor beta chain was sequenced in a study of blood T cell repertoires in COVID-19. Study-wide context: Italy, Spain and the United States were the sources of the convalescent and acute COVID-19 samples. PBMCs, B-cell-depleted T cells, or T cells were the source of the cDNA or gDNA that made up the material.

V shed 3 bases and J shed 5 bases, with 8 bases lying between them. Germline V gene sequence: CDR1 SGHNT, CDR2 YENEEA. The CDR3 totals 13 residues. Study processing details: Amplification of reference gene primers provided the estimated nucleated cell counts. Clones were read by immunoSEQ multiplex PCR, and TCRdb kept only the in-frame ones, dropping some. D and trimming come from the DNA, and the V and J calls and clone size come from that table. The sample contains over 150,000 clones, 70% to 80% of which appear only once. The receptor's source is a woman between 50 and 59 years old with acute or convalescent COVID-19. The chain links TRBV11-3 to TRBJ2-1; D not resolved. The sequenced material came from peripheral blood. The CDR3, as DNA: TGTGCCAGCAGCTTTGGCTTCGACAATGAGCAGTTCTTC. Translating gives CASSFGFDNEQFF.